This T cell receptor (beta chain) was identified in a study of blood T cell repertoires in COVID-19. CDR3 size: 13 residues. V was shortened by 4 bases and J by 2 bases, with 8 bases between the two germline ends. Germline CDR1 reads MNHEY; CDR2 reads SVGAGI. Using immunoSEQ multiplex PCR, the repertoire was profiled, and TCRdb retains in-frame clones only, with some absent. The sample includes roughly 290,000 clones, about 89% seen only once; the top ten take about 0.8%. The specimen sequenced was peripheral blood. This receptor was obtained from a man between 25 and 39 years old with acute or convalescent COVID-19. The J gene is TRBJ1-2, the V gene TRBV6-5; D is uncertain. Written as DNA, the CDR3 is TGTGCCAGCAGTTCACGACTGAACTATGGCTACACCTTC. Amino acids: CASSSRLNYGYTF.